This TCR beta chain derives from a study of shared clonotypes between healthy human individuals. Repertoires were generated with immunoSEQ multiplex PCR, while TCRdb's copy carries only in-frame clones and drops some. Of some 2,100,000 clones listed, 85% to 95% are singletons. Selected positively for CCR7 and CD45RO-negative, naive CD8 cells excluded terminally differentiated effector memory CD45RA+ cells. Per the germline V gene, CDR1 is LNHNV and CDR2 is YYDKDF (reference sequence). The CDR3 contains 15 residues. The ends lost 1 base at V and 6 bases at J; junction bases unmatched: 4. This sequence joins TRBV15 and TRBJ2-3; 10 bases match TRBD2. This TCR was sampled from a man aged 18 to 29 in good health. Some clones in this sample may be carry-over from other donors' samples. The sample consisted of naive CD8+ T cells from PBMCs. CDR3 sequence (DNA): TGTGCCACCAGCAGAGCGTCTAGCGGGAGTGATACGCAGTATTTT. Translating gives CATSRASSGSDTQYF. The full variable domain, with the rest looked up from reference TRBV15 and TRBJ2-3, is DAMVIQNPRYQVTQFGKPVTLSCSQTLNHNVMYWYQQKSSQAPKLLFHYYDKDFNNEADTPDNFQSRRPNTSFCFLDIRSPGLGDTAMYLCATSRASSGSDTQYFGPGTRLTVL.